What follows are 5 T cell receptor beta chains derived from one specimen sequenced in a study of CD8 T cells in ankylosing spondylitis (dated by TCRdb to 2017 to 2019). Libraries were built with 5' RACE. Sequencing was performed on an Illumina HiSeq 2500. Clones were called with MiXCR by TCRdb after fastp trimmed the public reads at Q25, and only in-frame beta chains were retained. CDR3 protein duplicates are merged, each entry listing the most common genes and DNA. The sample table shows approximately 110,000 distinct CDR3 sequences, and more than 20% are seen once. The ten largest clones add up to 10% to 15% of the sample. The sequencing input was synovial fluid, either unsorted or a sorted T cell fraction (not recorded which). The receptor set was obtained from a male donor with ankylosing spondylitis.

The chain has TRBV2 and TRBJ2-3; 8 positions agree with TRBD1. The CDR3 sequence is 15 residues long. V lost 6 bases to trimming and J lost 3 bases; unmatched junction nucleotides: 8. Germline V gene data show CDR1 as SNHLY and CDR2 as FYNNEI. The CDR3 loop is CASSRRGRTTDTQYF. Here the CDR3 DNA reads TGTGCCAGCAGCCGCAGGGGGCGGACGACAGATACGCAGTATTTT.

This clonotype was seen only a few times. The chain couples TRBV20-1 to TRBJ2-2, with D perhaps matching TRBD2 (5 bases). Trimming took off 6 bases at V and 7 bases at J, with 15 bases between the two ends. CDR3 length: 13 amino acids. The germline CDR1 and CDR2 sequences are DFQATT and SNEGSKA (reference sequence). This CDR3 is CSAPKSRGGELFF. The CDR3 coding sequence is TGCAGTGCGCCGAAGAGTCGGGGCGGGGAGCTGTTTTTT.

The chain links TRBV5-1 to TRBJ2-1; no clear D. The CDR3 is 16 amino acids. Germline CDR1 is SGHRS and CDR2 is YFSETQ. Between the trimmed V and J ends, which lost 5 bases and 0 bases, there was a span of 15 bases. CDR3 DNA sequence: TGCGCCAGCAGTCGAGATAGCCAGAGCTCCTACAATGAGCAGTTCTTC. Protein product: CASSRDSQSSYNEQFF.

V and J are TRBV5-8 and TRBJ2-1; a weak D match, TRBD1 (5 bases). V was clipped by 5 bases and J by 1 base, with 13 bases between them. The CDR3 loop spans 15 amino acids. Per germline, CDR1 SGHTS and CDR2 YDEGEE. The CDR3 nucleotides read TGTGCCAGCAGTCCAGGGTTCTCTTCCTACAATGAGCAGTTCTTC. Translated, it gives CASSPGFSSYNEQFF.

This chain connects TRBV5-6 to TRBJ2-1; 11 nucleotides align to TRBD1. The trim removed 6 bases at V and 9 bases at J, leaving 8 bases unmatched. The CDR3 is 14 residues long. In germline, CDR1 is SGHDT, CDR2 YYEEEE. The CDR3 loop is CASTEDRGLGEQFF. The CDR3 DNA reads TGTGCCAGCACCGAGGACAGGGGGCTGGGTGAGCAGTTCTTC. Combining the CDR3 with reference TRBV5-6 and TRBJ2-1 gives the whole variable domain DAGVTQSPTHLIKTRGQQVTLRCSPKSGHDTVSWYQQALGQGPQFIFQYYEEEERQRGNFPDRFSGHQFPNYSSELNVNALLLGDSALYLCASTEDRGLGEQFFGPGTRLTVL.